These 5 T cell receptor beta chains originate from one sample sequenced in a study of regulatory T cells in long-lasting Graves disease. The time point denotes: newly diagnosed GD, antithyroid drugs for less than 3 months. Isolated PBMC RNA provided the starting material for the TCR library. In building TCR beta libraries, iRepertoire HTBI primers were used together with Arm-PCR of CDR3 regions. TCRdb recomputed calls from the multiplex PCR reads with MiXCR, one row per CDR3 protein. The table shows more than 300,000 distinct CDR3 sequences, with approximately 12% occurring only once. The same sample was also studied in work on T cells in Graves' hyperthyroidism and ophthalmopathy.

Here the sequenced sample was peripheral blood mononuclear cells (PBMCs), taken at new diagnosis, from a patient treated with antithyroid drugs. The receptors stem from a woman between 18 and 29 years old with Graves disease.

In this sample, this clonotype turned up a few times. J is TRBJ1-2 and V is TRBV14; D remains ambiguous. This CDR3 spans 11 amino acids. Deletions cut 2 bases from V and 8 bases from J, with 6 bases between. The V gene's germline CDR1 is SGHDN and CDR2 FVKESK. DNA of the CDR3: TGTGCCAGCAGCCAAAACGAGGGCTACACCTTC. Translating it yields CASSQNEGYTF.

V and J are TRBV6-2 or TRBV6-3 and TRBJ2-1; D gene uncertain. The length of the CDR3 is 17 residues. Trimming cost V 2 bases and J 8 bases, with 22 bases left between them. CDR1 is MNHEY, CDR2 SVGEGT, per germline. Written as DNA, the CDR3 is TGTGCCAGCAGTTACAATTTGAGAAAACAGCCCAGTGATGAGCAGTTCTTC. It specifies CASSYNLRKQPSDEQFF.

This clonotype was counted many times. The chain joins TRBV4-3 to TRBJ2-5, with D tentatively TRBD1 (6 bases). This CDR3 is 15 amino acids long. Deletions cut 1 base from V and 5 bases from J, with 14 bases between. Germline V gives CDR1 LGHNA, CDR2 YSLEER. CDR3 amino acids: CASSQVNERGETQYF. The CDR3 region has the DNA TGCGCCAGCAGCCAAGTCAATGAGAGGGGGGAGACCCAGTACTTC.

This clonotype was seen repeatedly, ten times or more. The rearrangement uses TRBV12-3 or TRBV12-4 and TRBJ2-7; 7 nucleotides align to TRBD1. Losses at the gene ends were 3 bases for V and 0 bases for J; bases not matched to a gene: 2. The CDR3 extends over 14 amino acids. The CDR3 region has the DNA TGTGCCAGCAGTTTGACAGGGAGCTCCTACGAGCAGTACGTC. Encoded protein: CASSLTGSSYEQYV.

This clonotype was detected a few times. V and J are TRBV4-3 and TRBJ1-1; tentative D call: TRBD1 (5 bases). Germline V gene data show CDR1 as LGHNA and CDR2 as YSLEER. The CDR3 covers 16 residues. V shed 0 bases and J shed 3 bases, with 14 bases lying between them. The CDR3 nucleotides are TGCGCCAGCAGCCAAGAAGAGGGGTTGGGGGACACTGAAGCTTTCTTT. Amino acids: CASSQEEGLGDTEAFF.